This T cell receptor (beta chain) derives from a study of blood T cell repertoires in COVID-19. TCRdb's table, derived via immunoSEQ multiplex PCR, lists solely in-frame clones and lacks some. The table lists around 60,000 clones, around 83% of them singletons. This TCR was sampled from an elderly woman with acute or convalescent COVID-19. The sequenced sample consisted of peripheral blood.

The CDR3 DNA follows: TGCGCCAGCAGCTTGGCGGGACAGGGCGGCCACGAGCAGTACTTC. Its translation: CASSLAGQGGHEQYF. The chain is built from TRBV5-1 and TRBJ2-7; 9 bases map to TRBD1. CDR1 is SGHRS and CDR2 is YFSETQ in the germline V gene. V trimming: 0 bases; J trimming: 5 bases; junction bases outside the gene matches: 6. The CDR3 runs to 15 residues.